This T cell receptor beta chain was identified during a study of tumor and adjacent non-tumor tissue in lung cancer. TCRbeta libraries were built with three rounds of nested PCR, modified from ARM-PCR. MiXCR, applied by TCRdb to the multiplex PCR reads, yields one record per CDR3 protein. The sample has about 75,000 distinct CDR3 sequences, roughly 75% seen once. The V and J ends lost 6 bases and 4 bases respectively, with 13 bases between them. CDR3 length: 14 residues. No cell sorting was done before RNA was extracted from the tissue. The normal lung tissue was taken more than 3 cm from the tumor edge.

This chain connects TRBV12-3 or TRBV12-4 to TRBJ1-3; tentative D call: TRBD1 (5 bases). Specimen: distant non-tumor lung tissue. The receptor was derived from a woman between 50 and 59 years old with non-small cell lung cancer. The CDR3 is CASSTQGAGNTIYF. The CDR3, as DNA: TGTGCCAGCAGCACCCAGGGTGCCGGAAACACCATATATTTT.